This T cell receptor beta chain emerged from a study of T cell repertoires in cytomegalovirus infection. For the study at large: TCR beta signatures that were public indicated CMV infection and matching HLA type.

General study findings and limits: Frequencies of public TCR beta families were cumulated, and this identified carriers of CMV plus the relevant HLA.

This clonotype was counted many times. Its antigen is undetermined. V lost 5 bases and J 13 bases, leaving 17 bases between the germline ends. This CDR3 spans 13 amino acids. Germline values: CDR1 SGHTA, CDR2 FQGNSA. TCRdb redid the calling of the reads with MiXCR, one entry per CDR3 protein. Of some 68,000 distinct CDR3 sequences in the sample, about 22% were seen once. This chain links TRBV7-2 with TRBJ1-4; TRBD1 might be the D (5 bases). The origin of this receptor is a human donor in good health (CMV status not recorded). Some clones in this sample may be carry-over from other donors' samples. Sample: PBMCs, sequenced either directly or after in vitro stimulation (not recorded which). DNA of the CDR3: TGTGCCAGCAGCCCCAACCGGGGGGATGGACTGTTTTTT. Translated: CASSPNRGDGLFF.